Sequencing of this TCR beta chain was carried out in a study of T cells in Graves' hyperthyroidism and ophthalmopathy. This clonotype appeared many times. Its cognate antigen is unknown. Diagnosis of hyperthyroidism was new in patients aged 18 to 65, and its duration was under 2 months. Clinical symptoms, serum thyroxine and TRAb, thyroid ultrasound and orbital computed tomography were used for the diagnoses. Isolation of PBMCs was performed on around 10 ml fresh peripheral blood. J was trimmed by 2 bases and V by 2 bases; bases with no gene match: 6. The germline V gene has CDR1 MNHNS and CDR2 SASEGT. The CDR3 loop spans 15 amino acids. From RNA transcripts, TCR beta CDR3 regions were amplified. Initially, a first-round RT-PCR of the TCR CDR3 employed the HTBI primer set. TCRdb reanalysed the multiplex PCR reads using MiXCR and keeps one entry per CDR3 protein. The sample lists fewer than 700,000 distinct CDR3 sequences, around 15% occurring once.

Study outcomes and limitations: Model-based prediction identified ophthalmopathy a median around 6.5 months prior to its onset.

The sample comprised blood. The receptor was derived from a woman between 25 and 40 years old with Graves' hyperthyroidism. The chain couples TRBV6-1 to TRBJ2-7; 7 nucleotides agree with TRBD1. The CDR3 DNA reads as TGTGCCAGCAGTGAACCGACAGGGAGTCCCTACGAGCAGTACTTC. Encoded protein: CASSEPTGSPYEQYF.